This TCR beta chain was found in a study of a mutant IDH1 vaccine in newly diagnosed glioma. Across the whole study: Treated individuals were approximately 60% male and around 40% female, averaging roughly 39 years of age. Patients' prior therapy spanned radiotherapy, temozolomide, or both; most underwent both. Notes on the study in general: With respect to changes in top peripheral T cell clonotypes, pseudoprogression seemed unrelated. Patients showed vaccine-induced immune responses at a rate of roughly 94%.

Some clones are missing from TCRdb's copy, which holds only in-frame ones; the method was immunoSEQ multiplex PCR. The sample lists some 38,000 clones, 78% occurring once. Germline V lookup: CDR1 SGHVS, CDR2 FNYEAQ. The CDR3 spans 12 residues. V lost 6 bases, J lost 1 base, and 6 bases lay in between. Regarding this clone: Antigen: not known.

Time point described: baseline, week 1 (first vaccination visit). As to treatment: pre-vaccination baseline after standard-of-care therapy. Specimen: PBMCs, collected from a glioma patient treated with radiotherapy, temozolomide or both. The TCR originated in a man aged 40-50 years with glioma. Some clones in this sample may be carry-over from other donors' samples. This chain links TRBV7-6 with TRBJ1-1; perhaps TRBD1 as D (5 bases). The CDR3 sequence: CASRGQNTEAFF. CDR3 bases: TGTGCCAGCAGAGGACAGAACACTGAAGCTTTCTTT.